Below are 5 T cell receptor beta chains sequenced from a single sample in a study of blood T cells in healthy people across ages. A second PCR, run for about 7 to 11 cycles, used a sample-barcoded 5' primer plus a J-beta primer mix. TCRdb fed the 5' RACE reads into MiXCR, producing one record per CDR3 protein. Among over a million distinct CDR3 sequences listed, approximately 26% were seen once. Separately, the same data were catalogued under a study of T cells of mothers and their children.

The source material was blood. The receptors originated from a girl aged 2-10 years in good health.

The rearrangement uses TRBV29-1 and TRBJ2-7; D possibly uses TRBD1 or TRBD2 (5 bases each). V lost 2 bases and J 0 bases, leaving 8 bases between the germline ends. The CDR3 is 13 residues long. In germline, CDR1 is SQVTM, CDR2 ANQGSEA. CDR3 nucleotide sequence: TGCAGCGTTGAAATGGGACGCTCCTACGAGCAGTACTTC. It translates to CSVEMGRSYEQYF.

This clonotype has more than one count but fewer than ten. The V call is TRBV19, the J call TRBJ2-5; 9 bases line up with TRBD1. Gene TRBJ2-1 matches the end of the DNA better, so the J call may be wrong. The CDR3 has 14 amino acids. Looked up from germline, CDR1 is LNHDA and CDR2 is SQIVND (reference sequence). The chain's CDR3 is CASSWTGVYNEQFF. Here the CDR3 DNA reads TGTGCCAGTAGTTGGACAGGGGTATACAATGAGCAGTTCTTC.

This clonotype was found many times. This chain uses TRBV7-2 with TRBJ2-6; TRBD1 might be the D (6 bases). The CDR3 loop spans 17 amino acids. Germline V CDR1 and CDR2: SGHTA, FQGNSA. V was trimmed by 2 bases and J by 0 bases, leaving 11 bases between them. The CDR3 is CASSLRTAFSGANVLTF. CDR3 nucleotide sequence: TGTGCCAGCAGCTTAAGGACAGCTTTCTCTGGGGCCAACGTCCTGACTTTC.

The chain carries TRBV10-1 and TRBJ2-7; the D gene is possibly TRBD2 (5 bases). The V gene lost 8 bases and the J gene lost 4 bases, with 27 bases spanning the gap. CDR1 WNHNN and CDR2 SYGVQD come from the germline V gene (reference sequence). This CDR3 comprises 17 residues. CDR3 DNA: TGCGCCAGCCTCCGCATCTTCGTGGGAGAAGTGGGGTACGAGCAGTACTTC. It codes for CASLRIFVGEVGYEQYF.

This clonotype has more than one count but fewer than ten. This chain connects TRBV4-3 to TRBJ2-2; D is undetermined. The length of the CDR3 is 15 residues. Trimming took off 4 bases at V and 6 bases at J, with 15 bases between the two ends. Per the germline V gene, CDR1 is LGHNA and CDR2 is YSLEER. The CDR3 loop reads CASSPLISVPGELFF. The CDR3 DNA is TGCGCCAGCAGCCCCCTAATTTCAGTCCCCGGGGAGCTGTTTTTT.